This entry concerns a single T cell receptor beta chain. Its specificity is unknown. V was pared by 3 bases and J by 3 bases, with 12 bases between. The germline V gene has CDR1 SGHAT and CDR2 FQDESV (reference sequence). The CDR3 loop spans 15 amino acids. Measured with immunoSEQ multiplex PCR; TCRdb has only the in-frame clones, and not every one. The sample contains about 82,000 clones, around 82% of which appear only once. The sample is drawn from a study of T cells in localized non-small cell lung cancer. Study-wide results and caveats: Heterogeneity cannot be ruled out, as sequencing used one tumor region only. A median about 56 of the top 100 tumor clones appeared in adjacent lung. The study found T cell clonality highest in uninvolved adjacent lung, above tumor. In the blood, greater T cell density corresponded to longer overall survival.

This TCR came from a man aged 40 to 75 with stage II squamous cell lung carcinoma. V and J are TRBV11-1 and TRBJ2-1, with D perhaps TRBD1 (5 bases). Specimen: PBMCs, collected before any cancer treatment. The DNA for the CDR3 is TGTGCCAGCAGCTTGGACACCCCTTACTACAATGAGCAGTTCTTC. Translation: CASSLDTPYYNEQFF.